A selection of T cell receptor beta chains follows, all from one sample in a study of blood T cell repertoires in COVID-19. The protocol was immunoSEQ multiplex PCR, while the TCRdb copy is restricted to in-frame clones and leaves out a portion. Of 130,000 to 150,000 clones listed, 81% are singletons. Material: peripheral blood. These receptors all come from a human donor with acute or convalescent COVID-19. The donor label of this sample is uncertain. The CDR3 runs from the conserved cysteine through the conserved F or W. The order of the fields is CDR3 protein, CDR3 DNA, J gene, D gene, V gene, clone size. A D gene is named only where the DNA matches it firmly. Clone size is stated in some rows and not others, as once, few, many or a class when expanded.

CASSQGIINTEAFF	TGTGCCAGCAGTCAGGGAATTATTAACACTGAAGCTTTCTTT	TRBJ1-1	NA	TRBV5-6	NA
CASSYDRGLSEAFF	TGTGCCAGCAGTTATGACAGGGGGCTGAGTGAAGCTTTCTTT	TRBJ1-1	TRBD1	TRBV6-5	NA
CASSQRTGLGELFF	TGTGCCAGCAGCCAAAGGACAGGGCTGGGGGAGCTGTTTTTT	TRBJ2-2	TRBD1	TRBV14	NA
CASSVSGKSNQPQHF	TGTGCCAGTAGTGTTTCCGGGAAAAGCAATCAGCCCCAGCATTTT	TRBJ1-5	NA	TRBV19	NA
CASSEVRDEAFF	TGTGCCAGCAGTGAAGTCCGGGATGAAGCTTTCTTT	TRBJ1-1	NA	TRBV2	few
CSVFTDNTEAFF	TGCAGCGTTTTTACAGACAACACTGAAGCTTTCTTT	TRBJ1-1	NA	TRBV29-1	NA
CASSYRGTGAYEQYF	TGTGCCAGCAGCTATCGAGGGACAGGGGCCTACGAGCAGTACTTC	TRBJ2-7	TRBD1	TRBV11-3	NA
CASSYSGGLYGYTF	TGTGCCAGCAGTTACTCGGGGGGACTGTACGGCTACACCTTC	TRBJ1-2	NA	TRBV6-6	NA
CASSHPRGRTNYGYTF	TGTGCCAGCAGCCATCCTCGGGGGAGGACTAACTATGGCTACACCTTC	TRBJ1-2	NA	TRBV7-9	NA
CASSVRGEKLFF	TGTGCCAGCAGCGTAAGAGGGGAAAAACTGTTTTTT	TRBJ1-4	NA	TRBV7-9	NA
CASSDGGGGSYEQYF	TGTGCCAGCAGCGATGGGGGCGGGGGTTCCTACGAGCAGTACTTC	TRBJ2-7	NA	TRBV9	NA
CASSLEFFNTEAFF	TGTGCCAGCAGCTTGGAATTCTTTAACACTGAAGCTTTCTTT	TRBJ1-1	NA	TRBV5-4	NA
CAISEGDSTNYGYTF	TGTGCCATCAGTGAGGGGGACAGCACTAACTATGGCTACACCTTC	TRBJ1-2	TRBD1	TRBV10-3	NA
CASSQALNYEQYF	TGTGCCAGCAGCCAAGCACTGAACTACGAGCAGTACTTC	TRBJ2-7	NA	TRBV3-1/TRBV3-2	NA
CASSADSFTGELFF	TGTGCCAGCAGCGCGGACAGCTTCACCGGGGAGCTGTTTTTT	TRBJ2-2	NA	TRBV5-6	NA
CASSIWEGETQYF	TGTGCCAGTAGTATTTGGGAGGGGGAGACCCAGTACTTC	TRBJ2-5	TRBD2	TRBV19	NA
CASSYTGKSSYNEQFF	TGTGCCAGCAGTTACACCGGGAAAAGCTCCTACAATGAGCAGTTCTTC	TRBJ2-1	NA	TRBV6-6	NA
CASSPGGVGSSPLHF	TGTGCCAGCAGCCCAGGAGGGGTAGGTAGTTCACCCCTCCACTTT	TRBJ1-6	NA	TRBV5-5	NA
CAWSKGRGNWNTEAFF	TGTGCCTGGTCTAAAGGAAGGGGGAACTGGAACACTGAAGCTTTCTTT	TRBJ1-1	NA	TRBV30	NA
CAWSVRGGNQPQHF	TGTGCCTGGAGTGTACGGGGAGGCAATCAGCCCCAGCATTTT	TRBJ1-5	NA	TRBV30	NA
CASNLQRSSYNEQFF	TGTGCCAGCAACCTTCAGCGCAGCTCCTACAATGAGCAGTTCTTC	TRBJ2-1	NA	TRBV27	NA
CASTDRAENEQFF	TGTGCCAGCACGGACAGGGCGGAAAATGAGCAGTTCTTC	TRBJ2-1	TRBD1	TRBV6-5	NA
CASSFGGAAGETQYF	TGTGCCAGCAGCTTCGGCGGGGCAGCCGGAGAGACCCAGTACTTC	TRBJ2-5	NA	TRBV5-8	NA
CAISEKTSNQPQHF	TGTGCCATCAGTGAGAAGACAAGCAATCAGCCCCAGCATTTT	TRBJ1-5	NA	TRBV10-3	NA
CASSPLVSGISNQPQHF	TGTGCCAGCAGCCCACTTGTATCGGGGATCAGCAATCAGCCCCAGCATTTT	TRBJ1-5	NA	TRBV5-5	few
CAFGQFNQPQHF	TGTGCCTTCGGACAGTTCAATCAGCCCCAGCATTTT	TRBJ1-5	NA	TRBV6-5	NA
CATSDIKGGLAYEQFF	TGTGCCACCAGTGATATAAAGGGGGGGCTAGCCTATGAGCAGTTCTTC	TRBJ2-1	NA	TRBV24-1	NA
CASSLVQGTEPQHF	TGCGCCAGCAGCTTGGTACAGGGGACGGAGCCCCAGCATTTT	TRBJ1-5	TRBD1	TRBV5-1	NA
CASSLGGATEAFF	TGTGCCAGCAGCCTGGGAGGGGCCACTGAAGCTTTCTTT	TRBJ1-1	NA	TRBV7-3	NA